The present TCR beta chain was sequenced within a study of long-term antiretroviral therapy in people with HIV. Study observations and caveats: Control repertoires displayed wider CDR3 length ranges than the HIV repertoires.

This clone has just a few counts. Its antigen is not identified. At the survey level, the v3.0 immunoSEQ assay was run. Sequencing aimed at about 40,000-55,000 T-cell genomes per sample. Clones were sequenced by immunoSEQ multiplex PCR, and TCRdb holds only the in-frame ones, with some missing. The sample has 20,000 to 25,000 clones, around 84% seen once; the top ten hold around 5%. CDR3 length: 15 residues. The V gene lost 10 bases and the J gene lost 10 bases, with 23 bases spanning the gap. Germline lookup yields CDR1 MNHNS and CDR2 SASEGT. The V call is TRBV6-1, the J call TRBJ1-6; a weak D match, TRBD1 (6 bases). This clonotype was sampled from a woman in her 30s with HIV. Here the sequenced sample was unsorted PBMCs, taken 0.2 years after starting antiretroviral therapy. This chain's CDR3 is CATDPPQGSHSPLHF. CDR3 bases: TGTGCCACCGACCCCCCACAGGGATCCCACTCACCCCTCCACTTT.